This T cell receptor beta chain comes out of a study of T cell repertoires in cytomegalovirus infection (dated by TCRdb to the late 2010s). Regarding the research as a whole: The HLA type of each donor mattered for the analysis, because public TCR beta signatures pointed to carriage of CMV infection along with the matching HLA type. What the authors observed across the whole study: The ex vivo response was dominated by HLA-C-restricted CMV-specific TCR beta clonotypes, which also provided the single most frequent clonotype in two of eight donors. Cumulative frequency of public TCR beta family members discriminated carriers of CMV infection plus the relevant HLA type in this cohort and an independent 352-donor cohort.

CDR1 and CDR2 are drawn from the germline V gene: SGHVS, FNYEAQ. Inclusive of the bounding cysteine and phenylalanine, the CDR3 is 14 residues long. Left in the record is the CDR3 DNA by itself, 42 bases read in frame from the first base. V lost 5 bases and J lost 7 bases; the stretch between them is 15 bases long. Ten or more counts support this clonotype. Its recognized antigen is unknown. No base-level quality is on record; no much larger clone is a single base apart. The reads were generated on an Illumina HiSeq 1500. The public reads were run again by TCRdb, first through fastp at Q25 and then through MiXCR, and only productive beta chains were kept. Each entry is one CDR3 protein sequence, shown with its most common DNA and genes. This sample has 500,000 or so distinct CDR3 sequences in its table, and approximately 17% of those were observed once. The ten largest make up 20% to 30% of the sample.

The rearranged segments are TRBV7-6 and TRBJ1-5; the best D guess is TRBD1, with 6 bases matching. Material: CD8+ T cells from PBMCs. The source is a human donor in good health (CMV status not recorded). Some clones in this sample may be carry-over from other donors' samples. The CDR3 region: CASSATGSEQPQHF. The DNA reads as follows: TGTGCCAGCAGCGCTACAGGGAGCGAGCAGCCCCAGCATTTT.